The sequence of this T cell receptor (beta chain) was determined in a study of T cell repertoires in cytomegalovirus infection. Germline CDR1 ENHRY, CDR2 SYGVKD. The CDR3 consists of 15 residues. V was clipped by 7 bases and J by 0 bases; unmatched bases: 8. TCRdb analysed the reads with MiXCR anew, one entry per CDR3 protein. Of about 830,000 distinct CDR3 sequences in the sample, approximately 30% were seen once. In its sample, this clonotype was seen many times. Its cognate antigen is unknown. The TCR sequence derives from a human donor in good health (CMV status not recorded). Some clones in this sample may be carry-over from other donors' samples. The J gene is TRBJ1-1, the V gene TRBV10-3, with 7 positions matching TRBD1. The material sequenced was cultured CD8+ T cells from PBMCs, taken from culture after CMV antigen stimulation. CDR3 amino acids: CAITRTTGVNTEAFF. For the CDR3, the DNA is TGTGCCATCACTCGAACCACAGGGGTGAACACTGAAGCTTTCTTT.